This record covers a single T cell receptor (beta chain). The sample originates from a study of patients and donors after allogeneic stem cell transplantation. This CDR3 has 16 residues. Germline V gives CDR1 SGHRS, CDR2 YFSETQ. With V trimmed by 3 bases and J by 1 base, 2 bases remained unmatched. TCRdb independently ran MiXCR on the RT-PCR reads; one entry per CDR3 protein. The sample gives about a million distinct CDR3 sequences, 15% to 20% of which show up once; around 6% is in the top ten. Sample: blood, either unsorted or a sorted T cell fraction (not recorded which). The origin of this receptor is a human donor who was either an allogeneic HSCT recipient or a stem cell or donor lymphocyte infusion donor (not recorded which). It is not recorded whose cells these are; they may come from a transplant donor. The chain employs TRBV5-1 and TRBJ2-2, with TRBD2 matching over 11 bases. CDR3 region: CASSSGLAVNTGELFF. DNA of the CDR3: TGCGCCAGCAGCTCGGGACTAGCGGTGAACACCGGGGAGCTGTTTTTT. Full variable domain (remainder filled in from reference TRBV5-1 and TRBJ2-2): KAGVTQTPRYLIKTRGQQVTLSCSPISGHRSVSWYQQTPGQGLQFLFEYFSETQRNKGNFPGRFSGRQFSNSRSEMNVSTLELGDSALYLCASSSGLAVNTGELFFGEGSRLTVL.